The table lists the clone carrying this T cell receptor (beta chain) with many counts. Sampling of bone marrow took place during active disease in every patient. The library was built from about 370 ng RNA with molecular barcoded adaptors for alpha/delta and beta/gamma chains. Via MiXCR, TCRdb re-called the reads, giving one row per CDR3 protein. The sample yields roughly 35,000 distinct CDR3 sequences, roughly 15% seen once. The data stem from a study of read filtering for tumor transcriptome and immune sequencing. Study summary: Among patients, approximately 17 were male and about 15 female, aged about 45 to 85 (mean approximately 64). Transcriptome libraries were built from DNase-treated RNA. 8 patients were R-ISS I, about 16 were R-ISS II, 7 were R-ISS III.

The sequence came from a donor aged 40 or over with multiple myeloma. The sample consisted of a population of CD138-negative cells sorted from bone marrow.

The CDR3 protein is CASSPLRTGGGQETQYF. The CDR3, as DNA: TGTGCCAGCAGCCCACTGAGGACAGGGGGCGGTCAAGAGACCCAGTACTTC. J is TRBJ2-5 and V is TRBV7-9, with TRBD1 identical over 11 bases. The CDR3 has 17 amino acids. Germline CDR1 reads SEHNR; CDR2 reads FQNEAQ (reference sequence). The V gene end was trimmed by 5 bases and the J gene end by 2 bases; junction bases not matched to a gene: 10.